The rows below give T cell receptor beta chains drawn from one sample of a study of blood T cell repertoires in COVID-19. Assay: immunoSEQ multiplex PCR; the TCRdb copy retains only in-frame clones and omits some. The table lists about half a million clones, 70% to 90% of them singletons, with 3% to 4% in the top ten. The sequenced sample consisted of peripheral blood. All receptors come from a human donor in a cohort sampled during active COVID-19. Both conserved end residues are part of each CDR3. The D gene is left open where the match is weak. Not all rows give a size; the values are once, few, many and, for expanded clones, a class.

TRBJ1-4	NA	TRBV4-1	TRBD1	TGCGCCAGCAGCCAAGAGGGCCAGGGGGGAGTTGAAAAACTGTTTTTT	CASSQEGQGGVEKLFF
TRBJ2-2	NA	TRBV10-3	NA	TGTGCCATCCGGGGAACTAGTCCGGGGGCCGGGGAGCTGTTTTTT	CAIRGTSPGAGELFF
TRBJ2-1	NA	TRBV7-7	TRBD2	TGTGCTAGCAGCCCCGGGACTAGTCTCTACAATGAGCAGTTCTTC	CASSPGTSLYNEQFF
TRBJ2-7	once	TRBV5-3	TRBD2	TGTGCCAGAAGCGCTACCAGCGGGAGGGTCCACGAGCAGTACTTC	CARSATSGRVHEQYF
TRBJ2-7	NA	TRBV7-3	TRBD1	TGTGCCAGCAGCCCGACCGGTAGTCGACAGGGATACTACGAGCAGTACTTC	CASSPTGSRQGYYEQYF
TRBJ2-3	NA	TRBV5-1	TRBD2	TGCGCCAGCAGCAAATTAGCGGGAGAGGATACGCAGTATTTT	CASSKLAGEDTQYF
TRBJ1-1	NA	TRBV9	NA	TGTGCCAGCAGCGTAGGTGGGGGGAGGACTGGAGCTTTCTTT	CASSVGGGRTGAFF
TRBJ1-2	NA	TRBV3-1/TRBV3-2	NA	TGTGCCAGCAGCCAACCGGTCGGCTATGGCTACACCTTC	CASSQPVGYGYTF
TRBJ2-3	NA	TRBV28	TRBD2	TGTGCCAGTTTAGCGGGAGAACCCACAGATACGCAGTATTTT	CASLAGEPTDTQYF
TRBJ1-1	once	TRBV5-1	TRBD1	TGCGCCAGCAGCTTATGGACAGGGGAGGCCACTGAAGCTTTCTTT	CASSLWTGEATEAFF
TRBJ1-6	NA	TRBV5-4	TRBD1	TGTGCCAGCAGCGGGGCCGGGACAGGGGCTGAGACCCTCCACTTT	CASSGAGTGAETLHF
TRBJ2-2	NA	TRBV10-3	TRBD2	TGTGCCATCAGTGTGATGGGGGGGGAAGGCGGCACCGGGGAGCTGTTTTTT	CAISVMGGEGGTGELFF
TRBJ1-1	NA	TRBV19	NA	TGTGCCAGCACCACCGGGAACCCTCTCAGGAAAGCTTTCTTT	CASTTGNPLRKAFF
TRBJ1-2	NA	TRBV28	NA	TGTGCCAGCAGACTCTATGACTATGGCTACACCTTC	CASRLYDYGYTF
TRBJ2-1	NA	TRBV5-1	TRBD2	TGCGCCAGCAGCTTGGAACTAGTGGCGGGAGTGAATGAGCAGTTCTTC	CASSLELVAGVNEQFF
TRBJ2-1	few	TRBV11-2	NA	TGTGCCAGCAGCTTTACTGGAGGAAGATACAATGAGCAGTTCTTC	CASSFTGGRYNEQFF
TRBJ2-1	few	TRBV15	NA	TGTGCCACCAGCAGAGATAATAGCGGTATCGTTTGGGAGCAGTTCTTC	CATSRDNSGIVWEQFF
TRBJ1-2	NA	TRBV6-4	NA	TGTGCCAGCAGTGAATCGGTGGGGAGCTATGGCTACACCTTC	CASSESVGSYGYTF
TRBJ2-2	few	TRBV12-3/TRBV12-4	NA	TGTGCCAGCAGTTTACGAGATACCGGGGAGCTGTTTTTT	CASSLRDTGELFF
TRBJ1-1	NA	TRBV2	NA	TGTGCCACCCACAGGGCTCGCGACACTGAAGCTTTCTTT	CATHRARDTEAFF
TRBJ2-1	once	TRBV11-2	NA	TGTGCCAGCAGCTTAGAGCGGCGGTCCTACAATGAGCAGTTCTTC	CASSLERRSYNEQFF
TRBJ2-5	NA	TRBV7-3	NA	TGTGCCAGCAGCCAGGGCTCCCCGGGAGAGACCCAGTACTTC	CASSQGSPGETQYF
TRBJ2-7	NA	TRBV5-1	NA	TGCGCCAGCAGCCCCTTTGCAGACTCCTACGAGCAGTACTTC	CASSPFADSYEQYF
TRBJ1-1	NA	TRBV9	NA	TGTGCCAGCAGCGTAATAGATGAGTACACTGAAGCTTTCTTT	CASSVIDEYTEAFF
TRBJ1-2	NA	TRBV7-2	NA	TGTGCCAGCAGCTTAGGTCTCCAGGGCTATGGCTACACCTTC	CASSLGLQGYGYTF
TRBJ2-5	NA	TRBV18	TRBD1	TGTGCCAGCTCACCGCCGGGACAGCAAGAGACCCAGTACTTC	CASSPPGQQETQYF
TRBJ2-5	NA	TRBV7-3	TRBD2	TGTGCCAGCAGCGAGACTAGCGGGAGCGGGGAGACCCAGTACTTC	CASSETSGSGETQYF
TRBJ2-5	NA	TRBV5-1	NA	TGCGCCAGCAGCTTGGGGACAGTCCAAGAGACCCAGTACTTC	CASSLGTVQETQYF
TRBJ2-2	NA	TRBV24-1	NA	TGTGCCACCAGTGATTCGCGGGCAGCGAACACCGGGGAGCTGTTTTTT	CATSDSRAANTGELFF
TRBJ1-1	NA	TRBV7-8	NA	TGTGCCAGCAGCTTAGTGTCCAGGAACACTGAAGCTTTCTTT	CASSLVSRNTEAFF
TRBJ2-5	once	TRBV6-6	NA	TGTGCCAGCAGCCCACTAGCCACGGAGACCCAGTACTTC	CASSPLATETQYF
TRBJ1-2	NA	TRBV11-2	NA	TGTGCCAGCAGCCCAGGGGATACAGGGCCGCCCTATGGCTACACCTTC	CASSPGDTGPPYGYTF
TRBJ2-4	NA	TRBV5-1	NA	TGCGCCAGCAGCTTGGGGGCGGGGATAGCCAAAAACATTCAGTACTTC	CASSLGAGIAKNIQYF
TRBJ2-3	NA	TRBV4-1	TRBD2	TGCGCCAGCAGCCAAGAAATCAGACTAGCGGGAGAGGGGGCAGATACGCAGTATTTT	CASSQEIRLAGEGADTQYF
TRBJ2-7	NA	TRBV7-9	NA	TGTGCCAGCAGCTTAGGGGCTTCGGCGGGTTACGAGCAGTACTTC	CASSLGASAGYEQYF
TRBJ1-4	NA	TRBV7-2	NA	TGTGCCAGCAGCTGGACAGCTAATGAAAAACTGTTTTTT	CASSWTANEKLFF
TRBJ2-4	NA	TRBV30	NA	TGTGCCTGGAGTGATGCGCTTGGTTTGAGGGACAATCCCTCCTTC	CAWSDALGLRDNPSF
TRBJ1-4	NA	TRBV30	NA	TGTGCCTGGAGTCAGGACAGTTCTAATGAAAAACTGTTTTTT	CAWSQDSSNEKLFF
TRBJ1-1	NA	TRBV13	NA	TGTGCCAGCAGCTCCGGGAATCCGAAGGCTTTCTTT	CASSSGNPKAFF
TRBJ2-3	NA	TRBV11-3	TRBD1	TGTGCCAGCAGTTCCGGGACAGGGAAGACAGATACGCAGTATTTT	CASSSGTGKTDTQYF
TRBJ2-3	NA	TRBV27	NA	TGTGCCAGCAGGTGGACAGTAAACACAGATACGCAGTATTTT	CASRWTVNTDTQYF
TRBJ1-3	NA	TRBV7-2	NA	TGTGCCAGCAGCCCCCCGGCGGTCTCTGGAAACACCATATATTTT	CASSPPAVSGNTIYF
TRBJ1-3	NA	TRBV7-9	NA	TGTGCCAGCAGCCCACAGGGACCTGGAAACACCATATATTTT	CASSPQGPGNTIYF
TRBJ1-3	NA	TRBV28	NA	TGTGCCAGCAGTTCCCCCGGACAGAAAGCTGGAAACACCATATATTTT	CASSSPGQKAGNTIYF
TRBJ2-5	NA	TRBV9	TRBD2	TGTGCCAGCAGCCCGCGACTAGCGGGAGTTGAGACCCAGTACTTC	CASSPRLAGVETQYF
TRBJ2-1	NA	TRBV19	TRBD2	TGTGCCAGTAGTTCGCTAAAAACGGGACTAGCGGGAGTAGTCAATGAGCAGTTCTTC	CASSSLKTGLAGVVNEQFF
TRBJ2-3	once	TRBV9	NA	TGTGCCAGCCGACCCGGCCCGGGAAGAACAGATACGCAGTATTTT	CASRPGPGRTDTQYF
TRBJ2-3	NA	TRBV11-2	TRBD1	TGTGCCAGCAGCCCGTACCGGGACAGGGATCCAGATACGCAGTATTTT	CASSPYRDRDPDTQYF
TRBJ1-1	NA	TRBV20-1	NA	TGCAGTGCTAGTTTCCGTGGCAGTGAAGCTTTCTTT	CSASFRGSEAFF
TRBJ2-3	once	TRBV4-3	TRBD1	TGCGCCAGCAGCCAAACCGGGACAGGGGGCTCGGATACGCAGTATTTT	CASSQTGTGGSDTQYF
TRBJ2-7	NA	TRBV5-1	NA	TGCGCCAGCAGCTTTGGGGCGGGAAACTCCTACGAGCAGTACTTC	CASSFGAGNSYEQYF
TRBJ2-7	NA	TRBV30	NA	TGTGCCTGGAGTCCTGGCGGGTACGAGCAGTACTTC	CAWSPGGYEQYF
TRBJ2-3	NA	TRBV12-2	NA	TGTGCAAGTCGCTTAGGTGAGCGGAAGAACCCAAATCCTAGCACAGATACGCAGTATTTT	CASRLGERKNPNPSTDTQYF
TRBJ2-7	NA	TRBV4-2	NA	TGTGCCAGCAGACAAGATCGGCAGGGGCTTTACGAGCAGTACTTC	CASRQDRQGLYEQYF
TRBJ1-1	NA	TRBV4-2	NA	TGTGCCAGCAACCGGGGGGCTCCAGGGGCGACTGAAGCTTTCTTT	CASNRGAPGATEAFF
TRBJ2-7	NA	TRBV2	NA	TGTGCCAGCAGTGAGGAGGGGCGGTTCTACGAGCAGTACTTC	CASSEEGRFYEQYF
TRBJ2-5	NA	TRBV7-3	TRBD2	TGTGCCAGCAGCTTTGTCGCTGCGGGAGGGTCGGAGACCCAGTACTTC	CASSFVAAGGSETQYF
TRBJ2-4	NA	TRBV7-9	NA	TGTGCCAGCAGCGAGGCCGGGACAAAAAACATTCAGTACTTC	CASSEAGTKNIQYF
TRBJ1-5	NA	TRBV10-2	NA	TGCGCCAGCAGTGAGATGCAGGGGACCTCCAATCAGCCCCAGCATTTT	CASSEMQGTSNQPQHF